The clone carrying this T cell receptor (beta chain) has more than one count but fewer than ten. The data are from a study of blood T cell repertoires in COVID-19. Data came from immunoSEQ multiplex PCR; TCRdb stores just in-frame clones and leaves some out. The sample has about 52,000 clones, 87% seen once. Trimming took 6 bases from V and 5 from J; bases not matched to a gene: 8. This CDR3 comprises 15 residues. Germline loops: CDR1 SGHTA, CDR2 FQGNSA. The sequenced material came from peripheral blood. This TCR was recovered from a human donor with active COVID-19. The donor label of this sample is uncertain. The rearrangement links TRBV7-2 to TRBJ2-5; 11 bases are shared with TRBD2. Written as DNA, the CDR3 is TGTGCCAGCAGTATTAGCGGGGGGGTTCGGGAGACCCAGTACTTC. Protein product: CASSISGGVRETQYF.